These T cell receptor beta chains were read from a single sample in a study of blood T cell repertoires in COVID-19. Here immunoSEQ multiplex PCR was the method, and the copy in TCRdb shows in-frame clones only, minus some. The sample contains about 170,000 clones, approximately 84% of which appear only once. Input material: peripheral blood. The receptors were sampled from a woman of 80 years or more with COVID-19, enrolled during active disease. The CDR3 runs from the conserved cysteine through the conserved F or W. The D gene is left open where the match is weak. Clone size is stated in some rows and not others, as once, few, many or a class when expanded.

>TRBJ2-2|TRBD2|-|TRBV19
CASSIRLAGGWSGELFF
TGTGCCAGTAGTATCCGGCTAGCGGGAGGTTGGTCCGGGGAGCTGTTTTTT
>TRBJ1-5|TRBD1|-|TRBV19
CASHRPGQGYQPQHF
TGTGCCAGTCACCGGCCGGGACAGGGATATCAGCCCCAGCATTTT
>TRBJ2-5|-|once|TRBV7-9
CASSFQQETQYF
TGTGCCAGCAGCTTCCAGCAAGAGACCCAGTACTTC
>TRBJ2-3|-|-|TRBV6-6
CASSYLRTDGTQYF
TGTGCCAGCAGTTACCTACGGACAGACGGTACGCAGTATTTT
>TRBJ2-1|TRBD2|-|TRBV5-1
CASLNSGSQGNEQFF
TGCGCCAGCCTTAACAGCGGGAGCCAGGGCAATGAGCAGTTCTTC
>TRBJ2-7|-|-|TRBV4-1
CASSQLKDYSVDEQYF
TGCGCCAGCAGCCAACTGAAGGACTACTCCGTCGACGAGCAGTACTTC
>TRBJ2-3|TRBD2|-|TRBV5-4
CASSKGTSGGTDTQYF
TGTGCCAGCAGCAAGGGGACTAGCGGGGGAACAGATACGCAGTATTTT
>TRBJ1-2|-|-|TRBV7-3
CASSLGSGYGYTF
TGTGCCAGCAGCTTAGGATCGGGCTATGGCTACACCTTC
>TRBJ2-5|-|-|TRBV10-1
CASSGPGAGEETQYF
TGCGCCAGCAGTGGCCCGGGGGCGGGGGAAGAGACCCAGTACTTC
>TRBJ1-6|-|once|TRBV6-1
CASSDSRNSPLHF
TGTGCCAGCAGTGATTCCCGTAATTCACCCCTCCACTTT
>TRBJ2-1|-|-|TRBV14
CASSQGASNEQFF
TGTGCCAGCAGCCAGGGAGCTAGCAATGAGCAGTTCTTC
>TRBJ2-1|TRBD2|-|TRBV23-1
CASSKTGLAVPVSYNEQFF
TGCGCCAGCAGTAAAACGGGACTAGCGGTACCAGTCTCCTACAATGAGCAGTTCTTC
>TRBJ2-4|-|-|TRBV6-2/TRBV6-3
CASSPPLASKNIQYF
TGTGCCAGCAGTCCACCGCTAGCCAGCAAAAACATTCAGTACTTC
>TRBJ2-7|-|-|TRBV5-1
CASSQSAHQWNEQYF
TGCGCCAGCAGCCAATCAGCGCATCAGTGGAACGAGCAGTACTTC
>TRBJ2-1|TRBD2|-|TRBV6-5
CASTGLAGGNEQFF
TGTGCCAGCACAGGACTAGCGGGAGGTAATGAGCAGTTCTTC
>TRBJ1-4|TRBD1|-|TRBV14
CASSQEWGQINEKLFF
TGTGCCAGCAGCCAAGAATGGGGACAGATTAATGAAAAACTGTTTTTT
>TRBJ1-1|-|-|TRBV6-5
CASSSLPGEGEAFF
TGTGCCAGCAGTTCCCTCCCAGGGGAAGGTGAAGCTTTCTTT
>TRBJ1-6|-|-|TRBV5-6
CASSLESGDYNSPLHF
TGTGCCAGCAGCTTGGAATCCGGGGATTATAATTCACCCCTCCACTTT
>TRBJ1-2|-|-|TRBV7-6
CASSSGAGPYRGYTF
TGTGCCAGCAGCTCTGGGGCAGGACCCTACCGGGGCTACACCTTC
>TRBJ2-7|-|once|TRBV9
CASSVGVGGHEQYF
TGTGCCAGCAGCGTAGGAGTCGGGGGACACGAGCAGTACTTC
>TRBJ2-3|-|-|TRBV5-4
CASSLTLGSDTQYF
TGTGCCAGCAGCTTGACACTCGGGTCAGATACGCAGTATTTT
>TRBJ1-6|TRBD1|-|TRBV9
CASSVSGGNSPLHF
TGTGCCAGCAGCGTGTCAGGGGGCAATTCACCCCTCCACTTT
>TRBJ1-2|TRBD1|-|TRBV4-3
CASSQERTGAYGYTF
TGCGCCAGCAGCCAAGAGCGGACAGGGGCCTATGGCTACACCTTC